The 26 T cell receptor beta chains reported below all come from one sample, sequenced in a study of T cells expressing NK-cell markers. Following a re-call of the 5' RACE reads, TCRdb has one entry per CDR3 protein and lacks DNA. The sample data list 400,000 to 500,000 distinct CDR3 sequences. The sequencing input was blood T cells: a sorted CD56 or NKG2C T cell subset, CD4+ or CD8+ T cells, or bulk PBMC T cells (not recorded which). Receptors were obtained from a woman aged 18-70 years in good health.

The rearrangement joins TRBV6-1 to TRBJ1-1; the TCRdb D gene call, TRBD1, has no DNA to confirm it. Germline V gene lookup returns CDR1 MNHNS and CDR2 SASEGT. The CDR3 has 15 residues. This CDR3 is CASLEQGNMNTEAFF.

The rearrangement uses TRBV5-1 and TRBJ2-1; TCRdb reports TRBD2, a call that lacks DNA to check it against. CDR1 SGHRS and CDR2 YFSETQ come from the germline V gene. The CDR3 has 14 residues. CDR3 region: CASRWTTGYNEQFF. The entire variable domain, with the rest obtained from reference TRBV5-1 and TRBJ2-1, is as follows: KAGVTQTPRYLIKTRGQQVTLSCSPISGHRSVSWYQQTPGQGLQFLFEYFSETQRNKGNFPGRFSGRQFSNSRSEMNVSTLELGDSALYLCASRWTTGYNEQFFGPGTRLTVL.

The chain has TRBV19 and TRBJ1-5; TCRdb's D gene call, TRBD1, goes unchecked for lack of DNA. The CDR3 has 14 residues. The germline gives CDR1 LNHDA, CDR2 SQIVND (reference sequence). The chain's CDR3 is CASRTDSAAGPQHF.

The chain couples TRBV7-9 to TRBJ2-1; TCRdb's D call of TRBD2 is untestable without DNA. CDR3 size: 13 residues. Per germline, CDR1 SEHNR and CDR2 FQNEAQ (reference sequence). CDR3: CASSARLVHEQFF.

The genes are TRBV19 and TRBJ1-1; checking the TCRdb D call of TRBD1 is not possible without DNA. The CDR3 runs to 13 residues. The germline gives CDR1 LNHDA, CDR2 SQIVND (reference sequence). The CDR3 is CASRQGGNTEAFF.

The genes are TRBV29-1 and TRBJ2-7; absent DNA, TCRdb's TRBD1 call cannot be checked. This CDR3 has 15 residues. Germline CDR1 SQVTM, CDR2 ANQGSEA. This CDR3 is CSVEDSRGLGYEQYF.

The chain joins TRBV7-2 to TRBJ2-1; TCRdb indicates TRBD2, and absent DNA this call remains unverified. CDR1 SGHTA and CDR2 FQGNSA come from the germline V gene. This CDR3 contains 17 residues. This chain's CDR3 is CASTLAGGLSSYNEQFF.

The rearrangement links TRBV19 to TRBJ2-3; TCRdb proposes TRBD2, but this gene call is untestable without DNA. The CDR3 consists of 12 residues. Germline loops: CDR1 LNHDA, CDR2 SQIVND (reference sequence). The CDR3 loop is CASTPDSRTQYF.

The chain links TRBV2 to TRBJ2-5. The CDR3 has 12 amino acids. Germline lookup yields CDR1 SNHLY and CDR2 FYNNEI. CDR3 region: CASRGDQETQYF.

The rearrangement links TRBV19 to TRBJ2-7; TCRdb returns TRBD1, unconfirmable since there is no DNA. Germline V gene lookup returns CDR1 LNHDA and CDR2 SQIVND (reference sequence). The CDR3 consists of 15 residues. CDR3 in amino acids: CASRPGTGGAYEQYF.

This chain connects TRBV28 to TRBJ1-1; TCRdb lists TRBD1, though no DNA is available to test this call. The CDR3 sequence is 15 residues long. From germline, CDR1 is MDHEN and CDR2 SYDVKM. The CDR3 is CASSFRGEENTEAFF. Based on the CDR3 plus reference TRBV28 and TRBJ1-1, the full variable domain is DVKVTQSSRYLVKRTGEKVFLECVQDMDHENMFWYRQDPGLGLRLIYFSYDVKMKEKGDIPEGYSVSREKKERFSLILESASTNQTSMYLCASSFRGEENTEAFFGQGTRLTVV.

The gene calls are TRBV11-1 and TRBJ1-1. CDR1 is SGHAT and CDR2 is FQDESV in the germline V gene (reference sequence). The CDR3 sequence is 12 residues long. The CDR3 sequence: CASSLAARGAFF.

V gene TRBV6-2 or TRBV6-3 combines with J gene TRBJ1-5. Germline CDR1 is MNHEY and CDR2 is SVGEGT. This CDR3 comprises 15 residues. CDR3 sequence: CASSYSTGRLRPQHF.

The V and J genes are TRBV20-1 and TRBJ1-2. This CDR3 contains 13 residues. Germline V gives CDR1 DFQATT, CDR2 SNEGSKA (reference sequence). CDR3 residues: CSAVEGLYYGYTF.

J is TRBJ2-5 and V is TRBV6-2 or TRBV6-3; TCRdb selects TRBD1, and the lack of DNA leaves this call unchecked. Per germline, CDR1 MNHEY and CDR2 SVGEGT. The CDR3 is 14 amino acids. CDR3 amino acids: CASSYEDRTETQYF.

V gene TRBV4-1 combines with J gene TRBJ1-4. The germline V gene has CDR1 MGHRA and CDR2 YSYEKL. The CDR3 sequence is 12 residues long. The CDR3 sequence: CASSQEDEKLFF.

CDR3 sequence reads: CASSLASGNSYNEQFF. The V call is TRBV7-2, the J call TRBJ2-1; TCRdb names TRBD2, which stays unverified in the absence of DNA. This CDR3 region has 16 residues. Germline V gives CDR1 SGHTA, CDR2 FQGNSA.

This sequence joins TRBV4-2 and TRBJ2-1; checking the TCRdb D call of TRBD1 is not possible without DNA. Germline CDR1 and CDR2: LGHNA and YNFKEQ. This CDR3 is 16 amino acids long. Here the CDR3 reads CASSPRQVEAGNEQFF.

The chain uses TRBV7-3 and TRBJ2-3; as DNA is missing, the TRBD1 call by TCRdb cannot be tested. The length of the CDR3 is 15 residues. Germline CDR1 and CDR2: SGHTA and FQGTGA. The CDR3 protein is CASSEGQTDTDTQYF.

The rearrangement uses TRBV29-1 and TRBJ2-3; the TRBD2 assignment by TCRdb is unverifiable without DNA. The CDR3 is made up of 18 amino acids. Germline CDR1 reads SQVTM; CDR2 reads ANQGSEA. CDR3 in amino acids: CSVLGLTGTSGITDTQYF.

The chain combines TRBV20-1 with TRBJ2-1; without DNA, the TCRdb call of TRBD1 cannot be checked. CDR3 length equals 11 residues. The germline gives CDR1 DFQATT, CDR2 SNEGSKA (reference sequence). The CDR3 sequence is CSGVRENEQFF.

The chain carries TRBV7-9 and TRBJ2-2; no DNA is available, so the TRBD1 call from TCRdb remains unchecked. The CDR3 is 15 amino acids. From germline, CDR1 is SEHNR and CDR2 FQNEAQ (reference sequence). The CDR3 is CASSFEGRNTGELFF.

The J gene is TRBJ1-3, the V gene TRBV4-2; TCRdb calls TRBD1, which cannot be checked without DNA. Germline V lookup: CDR1 LGHNA, CDR2 YNFKEQ. The CDR3 is 18 residues long. This CDR3 is CASSQDSSGASSGNTIYF.

This chain connects TRBV18 to TRBJ1-1; TCRdb's assignment of TRBD1 cannot be checked, as there is no DNA. CDR1 is KGHSH and CDR2 is LQKENI in the germline V gene. The CDR3 extends over 13 amino acids. The CDR3 loop is CASSPRQGWEAFF.

The rearrangement joins TRBV7-2 to TRBJ2-1. CDR3 length: 11 residues. Germline V gene sequence: CDR1 SGHTA, CDR2 FQGNSA. This CDR3 is CASSFAGVKFF.

The chain uses TRBV19 and TRBJ1-2; TCRdb names TRBD1, which stays unverified in the absence of DNA. Germline V CDR1 and CDR2: LNHDA, SQIVND (reference sequence). The CDR3 covers 13 residues. This chain's CDR3 is CASRDAGVGGYTF.